This TCR beta chain was retrieved from a study of cytomegalovirus exposure and HLA in healthy donors. Study results and caveats: Accurate prediction of HLA-A and HLA-B alleles (for most subjects) was reportedly achieved from TCR beta sequences.

Germline V lookup: CDR1 SGDLS, CDR2 YYNGEE. This CDR3 contains 14 residues. Between the trimmed V and J ends, which lost 1 base and 3 bases, there was a span of 7 bases. The PCR used 60 Vbeta and 13 Jbeta primers. Profiled with immunoSEQ multiplex PCR; TCRdb holds only in-frame clones, not every one. The table shows 120,000 to 150,000 clones, with 73% occurring only once. Concerning this clone itself: As yet, its antigen is unknown.

The TCR was taken from a human donor in good health. Sequencing input: PBMCs. The V call is TRBV9, the J call TRBJ2-2; D may be TRBD2 (5 bases). In DNA form, the CDR3 reads TGTGCCAGCAGCGTAAGCGGATACACCGGGGAGCTGTTTTTT. Encoded protein: CASSVSGYTGELFF.